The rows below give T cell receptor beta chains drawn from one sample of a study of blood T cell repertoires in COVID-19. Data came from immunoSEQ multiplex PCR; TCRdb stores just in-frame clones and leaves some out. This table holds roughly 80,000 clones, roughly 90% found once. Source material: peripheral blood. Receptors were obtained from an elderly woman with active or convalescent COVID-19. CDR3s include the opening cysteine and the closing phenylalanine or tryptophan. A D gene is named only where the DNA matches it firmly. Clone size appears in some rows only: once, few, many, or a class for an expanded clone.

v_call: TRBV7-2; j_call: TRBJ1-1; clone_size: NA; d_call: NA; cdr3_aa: CASSWAANTEAFF; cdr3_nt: TGTGCCAGCAGCTGGGCAGCGAACACTGAAGCTTTCTTT
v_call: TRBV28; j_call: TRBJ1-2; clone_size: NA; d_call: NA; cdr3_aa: CASSSLIRGHGYTF; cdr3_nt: TGTGCCAGCAGTTCACTGATTCGCGGTCATGGCTACACCTTC
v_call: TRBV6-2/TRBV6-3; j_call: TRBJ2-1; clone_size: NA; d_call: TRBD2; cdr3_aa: CASSYGDYYNEQFF; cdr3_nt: TGTGCCAGCAGTTACGGGGACTACTACAATGAGCAGTTCTTC
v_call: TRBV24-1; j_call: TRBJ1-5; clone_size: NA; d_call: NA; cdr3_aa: CATSDFTGAQHF; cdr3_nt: TGTGCCACCAGTGATTTTACAGGTGCCCAGCATTTT
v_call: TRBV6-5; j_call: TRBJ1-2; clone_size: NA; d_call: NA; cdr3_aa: CASSYYGQNYGYTF; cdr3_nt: TGTGCCAGCAGTTACTACGGACAGAACTATGGCTACACCTTC
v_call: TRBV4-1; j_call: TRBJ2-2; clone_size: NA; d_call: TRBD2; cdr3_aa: CASSPGLLAGAQNTGELFF; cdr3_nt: TGCGCCAGCAGCCCCGGTTTACTAGCGGGGGCCCAGAACACCGGGGAGCTGTTTTTT
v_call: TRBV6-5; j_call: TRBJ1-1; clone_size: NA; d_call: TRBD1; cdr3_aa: CATRTGGSKAFF; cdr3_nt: TGTGCCACAAGGACAGGGGGGTCTAAAGCTTTCTTT
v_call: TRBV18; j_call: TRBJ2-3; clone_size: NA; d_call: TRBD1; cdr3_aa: CASSLPGQGFTSTDTQYF; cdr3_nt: TGTGCCAGCTCACTTCCGGGACAGGGATTCACTAGCACAGATACGCAGTATTTT
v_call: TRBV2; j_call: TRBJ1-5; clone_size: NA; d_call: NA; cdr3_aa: CASSGWETQPQHF; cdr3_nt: TGTGCCAGCAGTGGATGGGAGACCCAGCCCCAGCATTTT
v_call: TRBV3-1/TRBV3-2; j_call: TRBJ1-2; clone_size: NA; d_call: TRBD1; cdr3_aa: CASSRRTGVGGYTF; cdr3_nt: TGTGCCAGCAGCCGCCGAACAGGGGTTGGGGGCTACACCTTC
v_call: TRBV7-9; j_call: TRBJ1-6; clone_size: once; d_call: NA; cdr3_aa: CASSLALGGSPLHF; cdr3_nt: TGTGCCAGCAGCTTAGCTCTAGGGGGTTCACCCCTCCACTTT
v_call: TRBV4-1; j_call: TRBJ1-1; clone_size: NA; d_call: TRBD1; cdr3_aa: CASSQVGQGAYAFF; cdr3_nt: TGCGCCAGCAGCCAAGTCGGACAGGGGGCGTATGCTTTCTTT
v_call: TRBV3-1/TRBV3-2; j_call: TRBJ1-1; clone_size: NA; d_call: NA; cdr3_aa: CASSQGAGNEAFF; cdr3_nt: TGTGCCAGCAGCCAGGGGGCAGGGAATGAAGCTTTCTTT
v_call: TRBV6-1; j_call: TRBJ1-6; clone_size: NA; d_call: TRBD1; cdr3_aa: CASSPQGEYSPLHF; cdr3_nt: TGTGCCAGCAGTCCACAGGGGGAGTATTCACCCCTCCACTTT
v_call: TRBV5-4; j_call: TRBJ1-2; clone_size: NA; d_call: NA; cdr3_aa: CASRKQGLSLGYTF; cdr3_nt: TGTGCCAGCAGAAAACAGGGTTTGTCTTTAGGCTACACCTTC
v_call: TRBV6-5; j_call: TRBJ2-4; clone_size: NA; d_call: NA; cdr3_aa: CASSYEASKNIQYF; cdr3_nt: TGTGCCAGCAGTTACGAAGCCTCTAAGAACATTCAGTACTTC
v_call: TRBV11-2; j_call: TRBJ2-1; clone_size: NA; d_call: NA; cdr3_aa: CASSLRPGHLNAGQFF; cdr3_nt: TGTGCCAGCAGCTTAAGGCCGGGACATCTAAACGCGGGGCAGTTCTTC
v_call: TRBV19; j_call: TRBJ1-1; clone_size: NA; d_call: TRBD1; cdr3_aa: CASTPGQVNTEAFF; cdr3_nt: TGTGCCAGTACTCCCGGACAGGTGAACACTGAAGCTTTCTTT
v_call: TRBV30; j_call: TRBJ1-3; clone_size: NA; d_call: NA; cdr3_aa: CAWSNRQVTRYF; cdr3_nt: TGTGCCTGGAGTAATCGTCAGGTGACGCGATATTTT
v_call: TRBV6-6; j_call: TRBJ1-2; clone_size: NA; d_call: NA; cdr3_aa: CASSLGQFSYGYTF; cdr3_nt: TGTGCCAGCAGCCTAGGACAGTTCTCATATGGCTACACCTTC
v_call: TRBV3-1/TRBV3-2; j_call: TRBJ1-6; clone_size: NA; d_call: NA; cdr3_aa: CASRLRTAENSPLHF; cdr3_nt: TGTGCCAGCAGACTCCGGACAGCGGAAAATTCACCCCTCCACTTT
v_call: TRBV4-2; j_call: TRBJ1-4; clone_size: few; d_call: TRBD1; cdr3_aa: CASSQELTGGYEKLFF; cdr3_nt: TGTGCCAGCAGCCAAGAGTTGACAGGGGGTTATGAAAAACTGTTTTTT
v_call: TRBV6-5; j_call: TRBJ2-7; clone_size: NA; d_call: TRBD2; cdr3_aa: CASSYRRTSGYEQYF; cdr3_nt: TGTGCCAGCAGTTACAGGAGGACTAGCGGGTACGAGCAGTACTTC
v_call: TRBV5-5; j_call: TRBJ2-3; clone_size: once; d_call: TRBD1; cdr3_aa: CASSLGTGGYTQYF; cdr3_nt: TGTGCCAGCAGCTTGGGGACAGGGGGCTATACGCAGTATTTT
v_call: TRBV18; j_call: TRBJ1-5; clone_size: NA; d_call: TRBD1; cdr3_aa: CASSRTGTNQPQHF; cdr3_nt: TGTGCCAGCTCTCGGACAGGGACCAATCAGCCCCAGCATTTT
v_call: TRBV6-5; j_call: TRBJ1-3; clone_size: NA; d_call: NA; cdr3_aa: CASTERFDGNTIYF; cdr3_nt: TGTGCCAGCACGGAGAGATTTGATGGAAACACCATATATTTT
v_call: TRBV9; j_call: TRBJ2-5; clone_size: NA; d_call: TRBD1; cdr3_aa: CASSVGQGAETQYF; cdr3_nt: TGTGCCAGCAGCGTAGGGCAGGGGGCAGAGACCCAGTACTTC
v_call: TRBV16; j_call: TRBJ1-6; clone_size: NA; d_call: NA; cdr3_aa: CASSPQGSGISPLHF; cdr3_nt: TGTGCCAGCAGCCCCCAGGGATCGGGTATCTCACCCCTCCACTTT
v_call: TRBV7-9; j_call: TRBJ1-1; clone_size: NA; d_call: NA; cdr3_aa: CASSPRGRTEAFF; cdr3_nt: TGTGCCAGCAGCCCCCGTGGGAGGACTGAAGCTTTCTTT
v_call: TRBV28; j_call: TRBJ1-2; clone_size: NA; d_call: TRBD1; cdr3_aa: CASTTGDGYTF; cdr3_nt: TGTGCCAGCACGACAGGGGATGGCTACACCTTC
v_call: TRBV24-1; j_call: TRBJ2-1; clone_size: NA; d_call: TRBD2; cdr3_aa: CATSDTGTSGGGPGEQFF; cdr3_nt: TGTGCCACCAGTGACACCGGGACTAGCGGGGGGGGACCAGGTGAGCAGTTCTTC
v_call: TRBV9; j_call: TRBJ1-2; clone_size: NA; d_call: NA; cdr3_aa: CASSQGNYGYTF; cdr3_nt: TGTGCCAGCAGTCAGGGGAACTATGGCTACACCTTC
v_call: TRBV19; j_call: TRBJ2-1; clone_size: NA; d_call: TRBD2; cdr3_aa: CASHSGETYNEQFF; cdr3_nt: TGTGCCAGTCACAGCGGGGAGACTTACAATGAGCAGTTCTTC